This TCR beta chain was sequenced during a study of cytomegalovirus exposure and HLA in healthy donors. 60 Vbeta and 13 Jbeta primers were used in PCR. Produced via immunoSEQ multiplex PCR; TCRdb's table is partial and in-frame only. The sample consists of about 170,000 clones, about three quarters of them appearing once. Comments on this clone: Its target is unknown.

Study findings and constraints: The majority of TCR sequences were rare, yet some public TCRs appeared in many donors. A later analysis associated 15,000 to 20,000 TCR beta sequences with HLA alleles at a 0.05 false discovery rate.

Germline loops: CDR1 SNHLY, CDR2 FYNNEI. This CDR3 is 15 amino acids long. Trimming at V came to 7 bases and at J to 0 bases, leaving 6 bases not matched to a gene. V is TRBV2 and J is TRBJ2-1, with TRBD2 matching over 7 bases. This receptor was identified in a female donor in good health and CMV-seronegative. Sequencing was done on a sample of PBMCs. In DNA form, the CDR3 reads TGTGCCAGCAACTTACTAGCGTACTCCTACAATGAGCAGTTCTTC. This gives the protein CASNLLAYSYNEQFF.